This entry lists 22 T cell receptor beta chains sequenced from one sample in a study of blood T cell repertoires in COVID-19. The table came from immunoSEQ multiplex PCR; TCRdb's copy has only in-frame clones and leaves some out. The sample yields about 260,000 clones, roughly 86% seen once. The specimen sequenced was peripheral blood. The receptors come from a young man with active or convalescent COVID-19.

V and J are TRBV3-1 (or the pseudogene TRBV3-2) and TRBJ1-5; the match to TRBD1 covers 8 bases. With V trimmed by 2 bases and J by 6 bases, 6 bases remained unmatched. The CDR3 extends over 15 amino acids. Germline lookup yields CDR1 LGHDT and CDR2 YNNKEL (reference sequence). As DNA, the CDR3 is TGTGCCAGCAGCCAATCGACAGGGGCGGGTCAGCCCCAGCATTTT. It specifies CASSQSTGAGQPQHF.

The V call is TRBV28, the J call TRBJ2-5; the match to TRBD2 covers 8 bases. Per germline, CDR1 MDHEN and CDR2 SYDVKM. This CDR3 is built from 13 residues. J was trimmed by 4 bases and V by 11 bases; bases with no gene match: 9. As DNA, the CDR3 is TGTGCCGCACGGGGGGGGTCGCGAGAGACCCAGTACTTC. It codes for CAARGGSRETQYF. Filled out from reference TRBV28 and TRBJ2-5, the complete variable domain reads DVKVTQSSRYLVKRTGEKVFLECVQDMDHENMFWYRQDPGLGLRLIYFSYDVKMKEKGDIPEGYSVSREKKERFSLILESASTNQTSMYLCAARGGSRETQYFGPGTRLLVL.

This chain connects TRBV12-3 or TRBV12-4 to TRBJ1-3; 9 bases match TRBD1. V trimming: 11 bases; J trimming: 4 bases; junction bases outside the gene matches: 3. This CDR3 is 12 amino acids long. CDR3 sequence: CASGTGGNTIYF. In DNA form, the CDR3 reads TGTGCCTCTGGGACAGGGGGAAACACCATATATTTT.

The rearrangement links TRBV2 to TRBJ2-3; D is ambiguous. This CDR3 is built from 13 residues. V was cut by 8 bases and J by 5 bases, with 14 bases left in between. CDR1 and CDR2 from the germline V gene are SNHLY and FYNNEI. CDR3 sequence (DNA): TGTGCCAGCGGCGGTGTTGTGGGAGATACGCAGTATTTT. Protein: CASGGVVGDTQYF.

The gene calls are TRBV6-2 or TRBV6-3 and TRBJ1-2; possibly TRBD1 for D (5 bases). CDR1 is MNHEY and CDR2 is SVGEGT in the germline V gene. Trimming left V 4 bases short and J 6 bases short, with 12 bases between. CDR3 length: 13 amino acids. This CDR3 is CASSLKGFDGYTF. The CDR3 region has the DNA TGTGCCAGCAGTTTGAAGGGGTTCGATGGCTACACCTTC.

V gene TRBV28 combines with J gene TRBJ2-7, with a tentative D call TRBD1 (5 bases). The V end was cut by 10 bases, the J end by 1 base, with 14 bases between. This CDR3 spans 13 amino acids. Germline values: CDR1 MDHEN, CDR2 SYDVKM. Here the CDR3 DNA reads TGTGCCACCGGACACCCCACTTCCTACGAGCAGTACTTC. Residues: CATGHPTSYEQYF.

The chain employs TRBV7-2 and TRBJ2-3; possible D gene TRBD2, 5 bases. Germline CDR1 reads SGHTA; CDR2 reads FQGNSA. V was clipped by 3 bases and J by 2 bases, with 6 bases between them. This CDR3 is 13 amino acids long. The CDR3 DNA reads as TGTGCCAGCAGCTTCGGGGACACAGATACGCAGTATTTT. It is translated as CASSFGDTDTQYF.

The rearrangement links TRBV5-6 to TRBJ1-6; TRBD1 might be the D (5 bases). The V gene lost 3 bases and the J gene lost 8 bases, with 21 bases spanning the gap. The CDR3 extends over 17 amino acids. Germline-derived CDR1 and CDR2 are SGHDT and YYEEEE. CDR3 sequence (DNA): TGTGCCAGCAGCTCCTCAAGGACATATAAAATGGATTCACCCCTCCACTTT. It is translated as CASSSSRTYKMDSPLHF.

The chain uses TRBV30 and TRBJ1-3; D might be TRBD1 (5 bases). The CDR3 covers 14 residues. Germline loops: CDR1 GTSNPN, CDR2 SVGIG (reference sequence). V was clipped by 3 bases and J by 2 bases, with 11 bases between them. CDR3 sequence: CAWRGREAGNTIYF. As DNA, the CDR3 is TGTGCCTGGAGGGGCAGGGAAGCTGGAAACACCATATATTTT. The full variable domain, rest sourced from reference TRBV30 and TRBJ1-3, is SQTIHQWPATLVQPVGSPLSLECTVEGTSNPNLYWYRQAAGRGLQLLFYSVGIGQISSEVPQNLSASRPQDRQFILSSKKLLLSDSGFYLCAWRGREAGNTIYFGEGSWLTVV.

The chain combines TRBV4-1 with TRBJ2-5; TRBD2 aligns across 7 bases. CDR3 length: 18 amino acids. Looked up from germline, CDR1 is MGHRA and CDR2 is YSYEKL. Germline trimming cut 2 bases from V and 6 bases from J; bases unmatched to any gene: 18. CDR3 sequence (DNA): TGCGCCAGCAGCCAAAGTACCGGGACTACCTTAGAACTAAAGACCCAGTACTTC. Translated, it gives CASSQSTGTTLELKTQYF.

This clone was counted once. The chain employs TRBV2 and TRBJ2-1; 7 positions match TRBD2. This CDR3 comprises 15 residues. With V trimmed by 6 bases and J by 2 bases, 7 bases remained unmatched. In germline, CDR1 is SNHLY, CDR2 FYNNEI. The CDR3 coding sequence is TGTGCCAGCAGCGTTACCGGGACTACCTACAATGAGCAGTTCTTC. It specifies CASSVTGTTYNEQFF.

The chain recombines TRBV29-1 with TRBJ1-3, with D possibly being TRBD1 (6 bases). Per the germline V gene, CDR1 is SQVTM and CDR2 is ANQGSEA. V gave up 6 bases and J gave up 4 bases, with 16 bases separating them. This CDR3 has 14 amino acids. CDR3 sequence: CSVEQGFSGNTIYF. The CDR3 bases are TGCAGCGTGGAACAGGGCTTCTCAGGAAACACCATATATTTT.

V usage is TRBV7-2 and J usage is TRBJ1-2, with a tentative D call TRBD1 (6 bases). Germline loops: CDR1 SGHTA, CDR2 FQGNSA. V was clipped by 3 bases and J by 2 bases, with 16 bases between them. The CDR3 is 16 amino acids. In DNA form, the CDR3 reads TGTGCCAGCAGCTTCCAGACAGGTGGCTTAAACTATGGCTACACCTTC. The encoded protein is CASSFQTGGLNYGYTF.

The V gene is TRBV4-1, the J gene TRBJ1-6, with D perhaps TRBD1 (5 bases). Germline V gene data show CDR1 as MGHRA and CDR2 as YSYEKL. V lost 4 bases to trimming and J lost 5 bases, with 15 bases between them. The CDR3 is made up of 16 amino acids. DNA of the CDR3: TGCGCCAGCAGCCCCTGGCAGGGCCAAAATAATTCACCCCTCCACTTT. It specifies CASSPWQGQNNSPLHF.

V gene TRBV7-9 combines with J gene TRBJ1-3, with no clear D. Trimming removed 2 bases at V and 1 base at J, with 12 bases between. The CDR3 extends over 16 amino acids. From germline, CDR1 is SEHNR and CDR2 FQNEAQ (reference sequence). CDR3 sequence: CASSLNERGSGNTIYF. CDR3 DNA sequence: TGTGCCAGCAGCTTAAACGAAAGAGGATCTGGAAACACCATATATTTT. The variable domain in full, completed from reference TRBV7-9 and TRBJ1-3, reads DTGVSQNPRHKITKRGQNVTFRCDPISEHNRLYWYRQTLGQGPEFLTYFQNEAQLEKSRLLSDRFSAERPKGSFSTLEIQRTEQGDSAMYLCASSLNERGSGNTIYFGEGSWLTVV.

There are a few counts of this clone. CDR3 bases: TGCGCCAGCAGTGAAGGGAGAGCGTACCAGTACTTC. It yields the protein CASSEGRAYQYF. The chain joins TRBV10-2 to TRBJ2-7; a possible D gene is TRBD2 (5 bases). This CDR3 has 12 amino acids. Trimming shortened V by 3 bases and J by 10 bases, and 13 bases separated the two germline ends. Germline V CDR1 and CDR2: WSHSY, SAAADI.

V and J are TRBV24-1 and TRBJ2-7, with a possible D match to TRBD1 (5 bases). This CDR3 contains 13 residues. The V and J ends lost 10 bases and 2 bases respectively, with 14 bases between them. CDR1 KGHDR and CDR2 SFDVKD come from the germline V gene. The CDR3 reads CATQGDKTYEQYF. The CDR3 DNA follows: TGTGCCACTCAGGGCGACAAAACCTACGAGCAGTACTTC.

The rearrangement uses TRBV28 and TRBJ2-2; the D gene is possibly TRBD1 (6 bases). The germline V gene has CDR1 MDHEN and CDR2 SYDVKM. Deletions cut 4 bases from V and 6 bases from J, with 9 bases between. The CDR3 has 13 residues. The chain's CDR3 is CASSSGAAGELFF. In DNA, the CDR3 is TGTGCCAGCAGTTCAGGGGCCGCCGGGGAGCTGTTTTTT.

This clone was detected once. The rearrangement joins TRBV7-2 to TRBJ2-3; D possibly corresponds to TRBD1 (8 bases). This CDR3 region has 15 residues. Germline CDR1 SGHTA, CDR2 FQGNSA. V was cut by 3 bases and J by 4 bases, with 14 bases left in between. As DNA, the CDR3 is TGTGCCAGCAGCTTCGGACAGGGAGGGTCAGATACGCAGTATTTT. It specifies CASSFGQGGSDTQYF. The full variable domain, in which reference TRBV7-2 and TRBJ2-3 provide the parts outside the CDR3, is GAGVSQSPSNKVTEKGKDVELRCDPISGHTALYWYRQSLGQGLEFLIYFQGNSAPDKSGLPSDRFSAERTGGSVSTLTIQRTQQEDSAVYLCASSFGQGGSDTQYFGPGTRLTVL.

This rearrangement joins TRBV5-1 to TRBJ1-2; D possibly corresponds to TRBD1 (5 bases). CDR1 SGHRS and CDR2 YFSETQ come from the germline V gene. Trimming took off 0 bases at V and 7 bases at J, with 16 bases between the two ends. The CDR3 covers 15 residues. CDR3 DNA: TGCGCCAGCAGCTTGGAAGGGGTTAGACGAGGTGGCTACACCTTC. This gives the protein CASSLEGVRRGGYTF.

V gene TRBV7-3 combines with J gene TRBJ1-1; TRBD1 matches at 11 bases. Germline CDR1 SGHTA, CDR2 FQGTGA. This CDR3 comprises 15 residues. V trimming: 1 base; J trimming: 4 bases; junction bases outside the gene matches: 2. The chain's CDR3 is CASSLSGTGGTEAFF. The CDR3 region has the DNA TGTGCCAGCAGCTTAAGTGGGACAGGGGGCACTGAAGCTTTCTTT.

The chain uses TRBV9 and TRBJ2-1; tentatively, D is TRBD1 (5 bases). The CDR3 covers 17 residues. CDR1 is SGDLS, CDR2 YYNGEE, per germline. V was pared by 4 bases and J by 4 bases, with 21 bases between. This CDR3 is CASSPIARVEGYNEQFF. As DNA, the CDR3 is TGTGCCAGCAGCCCCATTGCCAGGGTCGAAGGGTACAATGAGCAGTTCTTC.